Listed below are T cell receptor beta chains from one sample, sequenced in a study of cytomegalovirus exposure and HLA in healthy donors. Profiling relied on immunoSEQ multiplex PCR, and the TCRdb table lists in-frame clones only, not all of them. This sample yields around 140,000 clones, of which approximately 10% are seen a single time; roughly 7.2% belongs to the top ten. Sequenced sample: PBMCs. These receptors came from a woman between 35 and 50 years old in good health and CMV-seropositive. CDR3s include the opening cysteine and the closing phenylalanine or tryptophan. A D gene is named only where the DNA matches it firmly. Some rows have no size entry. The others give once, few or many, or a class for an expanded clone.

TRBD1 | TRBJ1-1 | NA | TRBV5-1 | TGCGCCAGCGGCACCGGGACAGCCTACACTGAAGCTTTCTTT | CASGTGTAYTEAFF
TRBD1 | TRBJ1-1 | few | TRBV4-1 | TGCGCCAGCAGCCAAGTAGGACAGGGGGCAGGAAAGACTGAAGCTTTCTTT | CASSQVGQGAGKTEAFF
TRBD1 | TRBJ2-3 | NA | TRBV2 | TGTGCCAGGCCGGACAGGCTCACAGATACGCAGTATTTT | CARPDRLTDTQYF
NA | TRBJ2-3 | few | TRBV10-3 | TGTGCCACCTCGGCGGGCACAGATACGCAGTATTTT | CATSAGTDTQYF
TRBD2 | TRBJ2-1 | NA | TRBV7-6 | TGTGCCAGCAGCCCCCCACTAGCGGGGGCGCTAAATGAGCAGTTCTTC | CASSPPLAGALNEQFF
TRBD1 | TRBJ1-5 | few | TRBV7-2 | TGTGCCAGCAGCTGGACAGGGGATCAGCCCCAGCATTTT | CASSWTGDQPQHF
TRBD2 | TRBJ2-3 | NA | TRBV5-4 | TGTGCCAGCAGCTTGCAGCGGGGCAGCACAGATACGCAGTATTTT | CASSLQRGSTDTQYF
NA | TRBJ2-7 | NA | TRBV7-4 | TGTGCCAGCGAACGAAGACAGGACGAGCAGTACTTC | CASERRQDEQYF
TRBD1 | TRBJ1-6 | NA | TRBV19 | TGTGCCAGTAAGGAGACAGGGAATTCACCCCTCCACTTT | CASKETGNSPLHF
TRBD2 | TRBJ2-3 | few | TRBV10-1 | TGCGCCAGCAGCGAGACTAGCGGGGGGACGCAGTATTTT | CASSETSGGTQYF
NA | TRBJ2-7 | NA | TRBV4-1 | TGCGCCAGCAGCCTCCCCGGGATCCTATACGAGCAGTACTTC | CASSLPGILYEQYF
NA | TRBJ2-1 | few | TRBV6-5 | TGTGCCAGCAGTTACTCGACTAATGGAGAGCAGTTCTTC | CASSYSTNGEQFF
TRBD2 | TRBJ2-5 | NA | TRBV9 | TGTGCCAGCAGCGTCCGCGGGGGGGCCGTTGAGACCCAGTACTTC | CASSVRGGAVETQYF
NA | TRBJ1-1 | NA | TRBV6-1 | TGTGCCAGCAAAGGCACAGGGTCCACTGAAGCTTTCTTT | CASKGTGSTEAFF
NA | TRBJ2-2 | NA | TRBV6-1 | TGTGCCAGCAGCCCCTTGAGGACCGGGGAGCTGTTTTTT | CASSPLRTGELFF
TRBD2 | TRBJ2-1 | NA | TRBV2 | TGTGCCAGCATTCTTAGCGGGGGCGTCTCCTACAATGAGCAGTTCTTC | CASILSGGVSYNEQFF
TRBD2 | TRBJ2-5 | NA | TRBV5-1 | TGCGCCAGCACCACTACCGGGGGGCAAGAGACCCAGTACTTC | CASTTTGGQETQYF
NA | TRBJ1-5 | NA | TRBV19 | TGTGCCGCCGGGATGTACCTCCAGCCCCAGCATTTT | CAAGMYLQPQHF
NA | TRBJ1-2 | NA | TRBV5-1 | TGCGCCAGCAGCTTGGAGGGGAACTATGGCTACACCTTC | CASSLEGNYGYTF
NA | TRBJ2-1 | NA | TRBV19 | TGTGCCAGTACCTTGGGGGGTCTCCTCAATGAGCAGTTCTTC | CASTLGGLLNEQFF
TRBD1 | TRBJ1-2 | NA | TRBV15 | TGTGCCACCAGCAGGGCCGGACAGGGGGTTAAGGGCTACACCTTC | CATSRAGQGVKGYTF
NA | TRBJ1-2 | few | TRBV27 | TGTGCCAGCAGTTTATTAGGCCCTGAGGGAGGCTACACCTTC | CASSLLGPEGGYTF
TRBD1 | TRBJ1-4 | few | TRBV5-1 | TGCGCCAGCAGCACGGACAGGGGAGAAAAACTGTTTTTT | CASSTDRGEKLFF
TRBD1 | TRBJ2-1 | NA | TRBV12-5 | TGTGCTAGTGGTGGTACTGGACAGGGCTCCTACAATGAGCAGTTCTTC | CASGGTGQGSYNEQFF
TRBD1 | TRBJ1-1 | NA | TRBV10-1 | TGCGCCAGCAGTGATGTACCGGGCGGGACAGGGGGCGGGGGCCGCATGAACACTGAAGCTTTCTTT | CASSDVPGGTGGGGRMNTEAFF
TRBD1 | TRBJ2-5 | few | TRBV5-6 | TGTGCCAGCAGCAGACCAGGGGGTCAAGAGACCCAGTACTTC | CASSRPGGQETQYF
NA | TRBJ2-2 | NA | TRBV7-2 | TGTGCCAGCAGCTTTGGCAGGGTCGACACCGGGGAGCTGTTTTTT | CASSFGRVDTGELFF
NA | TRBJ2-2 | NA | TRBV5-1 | TGCGCCAGCAGCTCGGGACACGGGGACACCGGGGAGCTGTTTTTT | CASSSGHGDTGELFF
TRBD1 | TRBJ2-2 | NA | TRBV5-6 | TGTGCCAGCAGCCGGGACAGGGGAGGACCCGGGGAGCTGTTTTTT | CASSRDRGGPGELFF
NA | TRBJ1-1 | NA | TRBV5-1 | TGCGCCAGCGCCCGAACCGGGAAGGCAAACACTGAAGCTTTCTTT | CASARTGKANTEAFF
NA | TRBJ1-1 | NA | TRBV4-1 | TGCGCCAGCAGCCAAGGCATGGGGGACTGGAGCACTGAAGCTTTCTTT | CASSQGMGDWSTEAFF
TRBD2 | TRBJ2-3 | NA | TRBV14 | TGTGCCAGCAGCCAAGGGGCTAGCGGGTACGATACGCAGTATTTT | CASSQGASGYDTQYF
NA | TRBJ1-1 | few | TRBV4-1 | TGCGCCAGCAGCCAGGCAGGGACACTGAACACTGAAGCTTTCTTT | CASSQAGTLNTEAFF
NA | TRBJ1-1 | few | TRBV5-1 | TGCGCCAGCAGCTTGGTCCAGGGCATGAACACTGAAGCTTTCTTT | CASSLVQGMNTEAFF
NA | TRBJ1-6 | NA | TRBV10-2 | TGCGCCAGCAGTGAGGGGATCGGGAATAATTCACCCCTCCACTTT | CASSEGIGNNSPLHF
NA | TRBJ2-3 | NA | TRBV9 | TGTGCCAGCAGCGTAGACGGACTCCATACGCAGTATTTT | CASSVDGLHTQYF
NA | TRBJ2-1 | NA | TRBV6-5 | TGTGCCAGCAGTTCCGACCCGGGGAGGCAGTTCTTC | CASSSDPGRQFF
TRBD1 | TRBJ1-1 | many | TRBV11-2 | TGTGCCAGCAGCTCGGACAGGGAGGATGAAGCTTTCTTT | CASSSDREDEAFF
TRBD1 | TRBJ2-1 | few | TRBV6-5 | TGTGCCAGCACCTGGGACAGCTCCTACAATGAGCAGTTCTTC | CASTWDSSYNEQFF
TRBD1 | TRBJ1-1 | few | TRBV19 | TGTGCCAGTAGCCCGGGACAGCAGAACACTGAAGCTTTCTTT | CASSPGQQNTEAFF
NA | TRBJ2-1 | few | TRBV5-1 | TGCGCCAGCAGGCTACTAGTCCCACTTTCTAAGGATGAGCAGTTCTTC | CASRLLVPLSKDEQFF
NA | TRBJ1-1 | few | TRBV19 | TGTGCCAGTAGTCAGGTCAGGGGCACTGAAGCTTTCTTT | CASSQVRGTEAFF
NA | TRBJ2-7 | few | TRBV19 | TGTGCCAGTAGCTCAGTCCCGACCTACGAGCAGTACTTC | CASSSVPTYEQYF
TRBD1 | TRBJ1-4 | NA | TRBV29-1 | TGCAGCGTTTTACCACAGGGGGCGGTCGGTGAAAAACTGTTTTTT | CSVLPQGAVGEKLFF
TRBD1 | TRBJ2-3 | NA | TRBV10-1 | TGCGCCAGCAGTGAGTCAGGGACAGGGGGCACAGATACGCAGTATTTT | CASSESGTGGTDTQYF
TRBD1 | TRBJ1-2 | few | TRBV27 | TGTGCCAGCAGTTTGGACAGGGCTCCCCGCTATGGCTACACCTTC | CASSLDRAPRYGYTF